This entry lists 9 T cell receptor beta chains sequenced from one sample in a study of blood T cell repertoires in COVID-19. The method was immunoSEQ multiplex PCR; TCRdb's version includes in-frame clones alone and lacks a portion of them. The sample has under 80,000 clones, around 80% seen once. The source material was peripheral blood. Every receptor here comes from a human donor in a cohort sampled during active COVID-19.

J is TRBJ2-5 and V is TRBV12-3 or TRBV12-4, with TRBD1 as a possible D gene (6 bases). CDR3 length: 13 amino acids. Deletions cut 6 bases from V and 6 bases from J, with 14 bases between. For the CDR3, the DNA is TGTGCCAGCAGCCTCCGGGACATCCAGACCCAGTACTTC. Amino acid sequence: CASSLRDIQTQYF.

This chain joins TRBV11-2 and TRBJ2-7; perhaps TRBD2 as D (6 bases). CDR1 and CDR2 from the germline V gene are SGHAT and FQNNGV. Trimming pared 6 bases from V and 7 bases from J, leaving 28 bases between. This CDR3 contains 17 residues. CDR3 region: CASRGPQQARLRGEQYF. The DNA for the CDR3 is TGTGCCAGCAGGGGGCCCCAACAGGCCCGTCTTCGGGGGGAGCAGTACTTC.

The chain combines TRBV30 with TRBJ2-7; D gene ambiguous. Trimming cost V 0 bases and J 6 bases, with 12 bases left between them. Germline CDR1 and CDR2: GTSNPN and SVGIG (reference sequence). The CDR3 has 13 residues. CDR3 loop: CAWSVRLGIEQYF. CDR3 DNA: TGTGCCTGGAGTGTACGACTGGGTATCGAGCAGTACTTC.

This chain links TRBV28 with TRBJ2-7; 10 bases are a match to TRBD2. Looked up from germline, CDR1 is MDHEN and CDR2 is SYDVKM. The CDR3 totals 15 residues. The ends lost 3 bases at V and 1 base at J; junction bases unmatched: 3. CDR3 coding DNA: TGTGCCAGCAGTTTGACTAGCGGGCCTTCCTACGAGCAGTACTTC. Translated, it gives CASSLTSGPSYEQYF. Combining the CDR3 with reference TRBV28 and TRBJ2-7 gives the whole variable domain DVKVTQSSRYLVKRTGEKVFLECVQDMDHENMFWYRQDPGLGLRLIYFSYDVKMKEKGDIPEGYSVSREKKERFSLILESASTNQTSMYLCASSLTSGPSYEQYFGPGTRLTVT.

This clone was counted a single time. The V gene is TRBV7-2, the J gene TRBJ2-5; D is ambiguous. Trimming took 10 bases from V and 5 from J, leaving 17 bases between them. Germline CDR1 reads SGHTA; CDR2 reads FQGNSA. There are 13 residues in the CDR3. The chain's CDR3 is CAKSETFGETQYF. The CDR3 coding sequence is TGTGCCAAATCGGAGACTTTCGGGGAGACCCAGTACTTC.

The chain employs TRBV9 and TRBJ1-2; 7 nucleotides align to TRBD1. V gave up 2 bases and J gave up 2 bases; unmatched junction bases: 3. Looked up from germline, CDR1 is SGDLS and CDR2 is YYNGEE. This CDR3 has 14 amino acids. The CDR3 is CASSVQQGNYGYTF. The CDR3 region has the DNA TGTGCCAGCAGCGTTCAACAGGGGAACTATGGCTACACCTTC.

This clone was seen a handful of times. The chain is built from TRBV9 and TRBJ1-5, with unresolved D. This CDR3 comprises 14 residues. Looked up from germline, CDR1 is SGDLS and CDR2 is YYNGEE. The V gene lost 0 bases and the J gene lost 3 bases, with 7 bases spanning the gap. As DNA, the CDR3 is TGTGCCAGCAGCGTAGGAGGGAACAATCAGCCCCAGCATTTT. Translating gives CASSVGGNNQPQHF. The variable domain in full, with the rest retrieved from reference TRBV9 and TRBJ1-5, is DSGVTQTPKHLITATGQRVTLRCSPRSGDLSVYWYQQSLDQGLQFLIQYYNGEERAKGNILERFSAQQFPDLHSELNLSSLELGDSALYFCASSVGGNNQPQHFGDGTRLSIL.

This chain joins TRBV7-3 and TRBJ2-4; D is possibly TRBD2 (5 bases). This CDR3 spans 12 amino acids. Germline CDR1 SGHTA, CDR2 FQGTGA. V was pared by 4 bases and J by 9 bases, with 10 bases between. The CDR3 DNA reads as TGTGCCAGCAGCTCCCTGGGGAGCATTCAGTACTTC. Protein: CASSSLGSIQYF.

The genes are TRBV15 and TRBJ1-1; 7 bases match TRBD1. Germline V lookup: CDR1 LNHNV, CDR2 YYDKDF (reference sequence). The CDR3 runs 16 residues. The J segment lost 4 bases and the V segment lost 1 base, leaving 9 bases of the junction unmatched. As DNA, the CDR3 is TGTGCCACCAGCAGAGGGCGAGCGACAGGGAGCACTGAAGCTTTCTTT. It is translated as CATSRGRATGSTEAFF.